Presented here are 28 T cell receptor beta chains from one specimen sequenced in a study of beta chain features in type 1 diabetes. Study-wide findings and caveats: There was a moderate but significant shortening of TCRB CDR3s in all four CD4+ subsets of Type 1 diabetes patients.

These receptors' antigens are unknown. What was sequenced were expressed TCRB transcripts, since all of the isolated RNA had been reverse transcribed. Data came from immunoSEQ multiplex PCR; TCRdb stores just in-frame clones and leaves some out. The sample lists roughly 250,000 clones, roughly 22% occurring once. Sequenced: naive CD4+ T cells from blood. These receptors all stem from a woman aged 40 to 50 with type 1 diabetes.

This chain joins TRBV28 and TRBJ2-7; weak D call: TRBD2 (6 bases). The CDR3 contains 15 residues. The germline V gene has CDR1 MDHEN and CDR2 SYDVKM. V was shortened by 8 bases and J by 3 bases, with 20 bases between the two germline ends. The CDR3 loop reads CASVEGPGRDYEQYF. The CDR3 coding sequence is TGTGCCAGCGTGGAGGGACCGGGGCGAGACTACGAGCAGTACTTC.

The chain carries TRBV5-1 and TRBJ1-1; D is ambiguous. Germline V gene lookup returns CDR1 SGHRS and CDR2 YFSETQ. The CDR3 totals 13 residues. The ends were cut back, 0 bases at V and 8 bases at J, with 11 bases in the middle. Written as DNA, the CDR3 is TGCGCCAGCAGCTTGGTTAGAGGGCCGGAAGCTTTCTTT. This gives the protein CASSLVRGPEAFF.

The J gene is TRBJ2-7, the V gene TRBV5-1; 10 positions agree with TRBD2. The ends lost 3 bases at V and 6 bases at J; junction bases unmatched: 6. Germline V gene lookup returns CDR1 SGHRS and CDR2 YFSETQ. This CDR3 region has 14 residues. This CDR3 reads CASSSAGGRREQYF. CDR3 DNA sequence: TGCGCCAGCAGCTCAGCGGGAGGGCGGCGCGAGCAGTACTTC.

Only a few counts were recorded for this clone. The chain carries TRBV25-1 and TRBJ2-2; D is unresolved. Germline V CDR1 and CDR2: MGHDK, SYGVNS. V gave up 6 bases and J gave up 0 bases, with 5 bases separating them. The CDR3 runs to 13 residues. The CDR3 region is CASRHTNTGELFF. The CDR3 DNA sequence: TGTGCCAGCAGACACACGAACACCGGGGAGCTGTTTTTT.

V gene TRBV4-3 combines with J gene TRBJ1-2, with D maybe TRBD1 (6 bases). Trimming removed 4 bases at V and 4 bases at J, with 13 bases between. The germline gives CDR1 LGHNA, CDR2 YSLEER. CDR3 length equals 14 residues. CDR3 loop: CASSREEGVYGYTF. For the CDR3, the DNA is TGCGCCAGCAGCCGAGAAGAGGGGGTCTATGGCTACACCTTC.

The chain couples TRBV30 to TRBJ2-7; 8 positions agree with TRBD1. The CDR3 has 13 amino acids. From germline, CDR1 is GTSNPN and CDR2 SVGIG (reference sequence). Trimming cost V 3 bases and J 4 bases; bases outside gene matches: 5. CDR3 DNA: TGTGCCTGGAGCCGGACAGGGCGGTACGAGCAGTACTTC. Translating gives CAWSRTGRYEQYF.

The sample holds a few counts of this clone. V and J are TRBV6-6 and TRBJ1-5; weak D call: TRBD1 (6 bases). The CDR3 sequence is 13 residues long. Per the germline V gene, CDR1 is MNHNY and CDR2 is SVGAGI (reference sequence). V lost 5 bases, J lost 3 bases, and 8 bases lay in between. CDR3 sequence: CASSTGFNQPQHF. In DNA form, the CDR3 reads TGTGCCAGCAGTACAGGGTTCAATCAGCCCCAGCATTTT.

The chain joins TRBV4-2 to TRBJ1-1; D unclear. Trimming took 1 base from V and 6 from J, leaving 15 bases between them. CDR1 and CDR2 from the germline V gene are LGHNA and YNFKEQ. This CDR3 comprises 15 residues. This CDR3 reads CASSQGMGRVAEAFF. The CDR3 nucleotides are TGTGCCAGCAGCCAAGGGATGGGGAGGGTCGCTGAAGCTTTCTTT.

The CDR3 loop is CASSRDRGQYNEQFF. In DNA, the CDR3 is TGTGCCAGCAGCAGGGACAGGGGACAGTACAATGAGCAGTTCTTC. The rearrangement uses TRBV4-2 and TRBJ2-1; 10 nucleotides align to TRBD1. The CDR3 sequence is 15 residues long. Germline loops: CDR1 LGHNA, CDR2 YNFKEQ. Trimming took 5 bases from V and 4 from J; bases not matched to a gene: 5.

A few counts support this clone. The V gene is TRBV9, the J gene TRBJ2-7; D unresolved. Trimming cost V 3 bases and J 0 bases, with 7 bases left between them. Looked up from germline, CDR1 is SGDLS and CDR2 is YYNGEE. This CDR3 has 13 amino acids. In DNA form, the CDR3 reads TGTGCCAGCAGCGCCGGGTCCTCCTACGAGCAGTACTTC. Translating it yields CASSAGSSYEQYF.

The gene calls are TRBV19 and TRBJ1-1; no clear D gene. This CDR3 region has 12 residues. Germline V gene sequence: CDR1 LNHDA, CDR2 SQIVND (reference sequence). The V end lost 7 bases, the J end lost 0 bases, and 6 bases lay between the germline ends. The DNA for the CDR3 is TGTGCCAGTACATCGGTGAACACTGAAGCTTTCTTT. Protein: CASTSVNTEAFF.

The CDR3 spells CASSPGVNTEAFF. Written as DNA, the CDR3 is TGTGCCAGCAGCCCGGGGGTGAACACTGAAGCTTTCTTT. This chain joins TRBV11-2 and TRBJ1-1; the D gene is possibly TRBD1 (5 bases). The CDR3 is 13 amino acids. V lost 5 bases and J 0 bases, leaving 7 bases between the germline ends. Per the germline V gene, CDR1 is SGHAT and CDR2 is FQNNGV.

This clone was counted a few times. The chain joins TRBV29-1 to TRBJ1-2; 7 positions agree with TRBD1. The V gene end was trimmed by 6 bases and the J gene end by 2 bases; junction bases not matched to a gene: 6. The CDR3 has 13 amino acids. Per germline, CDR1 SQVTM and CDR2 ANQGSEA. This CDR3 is CSVDNRGNYGYTF. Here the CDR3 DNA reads TGCAGCGTGGACAACAGGGGCAACTATGGCTACACCTTC.

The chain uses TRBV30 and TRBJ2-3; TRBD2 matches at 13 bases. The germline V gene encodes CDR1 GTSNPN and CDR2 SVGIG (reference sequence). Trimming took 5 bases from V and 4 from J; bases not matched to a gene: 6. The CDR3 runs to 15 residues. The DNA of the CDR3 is TGTGCCTGGGGTGGGACTAGCGGGATTGCAGATACGCAGTATTTT. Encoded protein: CAWGGTSGIADTQYF.

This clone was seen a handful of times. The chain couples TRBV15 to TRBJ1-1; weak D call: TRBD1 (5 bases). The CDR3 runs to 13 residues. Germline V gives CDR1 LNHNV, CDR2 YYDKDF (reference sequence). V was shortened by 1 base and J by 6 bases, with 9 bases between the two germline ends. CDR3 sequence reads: CATSRAAGSEAFF. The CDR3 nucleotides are TGTGCCACCAGCAGAGCCGCAGGGTCTGAAGCTTTCTTT.

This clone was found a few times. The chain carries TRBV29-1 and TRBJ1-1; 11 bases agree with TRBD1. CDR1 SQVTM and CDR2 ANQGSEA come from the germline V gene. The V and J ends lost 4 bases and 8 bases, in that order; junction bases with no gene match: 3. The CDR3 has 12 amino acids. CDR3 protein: CSVGGQGVEAFF. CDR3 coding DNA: TGCAGCGTTGGGGGACAGGGGGTGGAAGCTTTCTTT.

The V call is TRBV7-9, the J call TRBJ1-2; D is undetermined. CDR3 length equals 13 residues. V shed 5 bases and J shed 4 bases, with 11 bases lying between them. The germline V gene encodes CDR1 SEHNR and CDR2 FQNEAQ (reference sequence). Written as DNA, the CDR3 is TGTGCCAGCAGCCCGGAGGAAGGCTATGGCTACACCTTC. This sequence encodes CASSPEEGYGYTF.

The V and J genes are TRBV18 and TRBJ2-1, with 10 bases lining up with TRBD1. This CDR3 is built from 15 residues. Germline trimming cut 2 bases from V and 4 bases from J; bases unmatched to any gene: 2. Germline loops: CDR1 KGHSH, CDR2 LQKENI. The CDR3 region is CASSPRTGGYNEQFF. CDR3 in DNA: TGTGCCAGCTCACCAAGGACAGGGGGGTACAATGAGCAGTTCTTC.

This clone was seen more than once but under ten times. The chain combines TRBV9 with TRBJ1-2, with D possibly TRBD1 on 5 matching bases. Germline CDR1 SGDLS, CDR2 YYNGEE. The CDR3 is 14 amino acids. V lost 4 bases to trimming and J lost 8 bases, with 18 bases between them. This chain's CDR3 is CASSPRGAGEGYTF. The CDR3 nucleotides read TGTGCCAGCAGCCCTCGTGGGGCGGGGGAGGGCTACACCTTC. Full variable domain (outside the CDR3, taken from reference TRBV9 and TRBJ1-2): DSGVTQTPKHLITATGQRVTLRCSPRSGDLSVYWYQQSLDQGLQFLIQYYNGEERAKGNILERFSAQQFPDLHSELNLSSLELGDSALYFCASSPRGAGEGYTFGSGTRLTVV.

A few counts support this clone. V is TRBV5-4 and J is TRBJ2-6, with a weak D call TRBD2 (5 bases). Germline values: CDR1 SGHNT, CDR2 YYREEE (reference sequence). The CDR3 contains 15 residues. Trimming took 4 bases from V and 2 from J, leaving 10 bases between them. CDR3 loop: CASSPPGAGANVLTF. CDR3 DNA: TGTGCCAGCAGCCCCCCCGGGGCTGGGGCCAACGTCCTGACTTTC.

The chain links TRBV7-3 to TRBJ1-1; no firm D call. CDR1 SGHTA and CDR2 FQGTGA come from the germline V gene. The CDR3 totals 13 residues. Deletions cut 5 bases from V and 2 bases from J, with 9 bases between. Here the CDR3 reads CASSPRKNTEAFF. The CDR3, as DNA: TGTGCCAGCAGCCCGCGGAAAAACACTGAAGCTTTCTTT.

CDR3 in DNA: TGTGCCAGCAGCTTAGGGCAGGTTTTGAATTCACCCCTCCACTTT. Translation gives CASSLGQVLNSPLHF. The rearrangement links TRBV7-2 to TRBJ1-6; D call uncertain. Germline V CDR1 and CDR2: SGHTA, FQGNSA. V lost 1 base and J 7 bases, leaving 11 bases between the germline ends. The CDR3 has 15 residues.

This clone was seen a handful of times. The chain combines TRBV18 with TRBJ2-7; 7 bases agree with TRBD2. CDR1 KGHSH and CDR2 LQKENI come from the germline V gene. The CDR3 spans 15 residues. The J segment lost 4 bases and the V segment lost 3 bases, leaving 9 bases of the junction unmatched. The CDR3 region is CASSPPSSGGYEQYF. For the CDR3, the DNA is TGTGCCAGCTCACCGCCATCTTCCGGGGGGTACGAGCAGTACTTC. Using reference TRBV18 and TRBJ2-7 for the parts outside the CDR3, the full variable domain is NAGVMQNPRHLVRRRGQEARLRCSPMKGHSHVYWYRQLPEEGLKFMVYLQKENIIDESGMPKERFSAEFPKEGPSILRIQQVVRGDSAAYFCASSPPSSGGYEQYFGPGTRLTVT.

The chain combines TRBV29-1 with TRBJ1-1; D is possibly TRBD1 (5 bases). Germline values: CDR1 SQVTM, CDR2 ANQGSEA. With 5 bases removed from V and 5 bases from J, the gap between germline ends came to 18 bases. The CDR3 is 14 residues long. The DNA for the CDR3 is TGCAGCGTTCACGGCGGGACCCCAGGGACTGAAGCTTTCTTT. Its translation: CSVHGGTPGTEAFF.

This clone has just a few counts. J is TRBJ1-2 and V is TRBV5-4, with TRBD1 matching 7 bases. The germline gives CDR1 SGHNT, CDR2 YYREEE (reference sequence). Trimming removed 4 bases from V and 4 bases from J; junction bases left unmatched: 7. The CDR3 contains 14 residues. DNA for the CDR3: TGTGCCAGCAGCCGCCCGGGACAGCCCTATGGCTACACCTTC. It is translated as CASSRPGQPYGYTF.

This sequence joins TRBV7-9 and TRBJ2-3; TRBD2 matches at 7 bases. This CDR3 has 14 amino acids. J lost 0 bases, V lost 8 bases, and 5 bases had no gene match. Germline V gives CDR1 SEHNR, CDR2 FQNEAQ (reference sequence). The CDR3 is CASGRGTSTDTQYF. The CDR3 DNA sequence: TGTGCCAGCGGGAGGGGAACTAGCACAGATACGCAGTATTTT.

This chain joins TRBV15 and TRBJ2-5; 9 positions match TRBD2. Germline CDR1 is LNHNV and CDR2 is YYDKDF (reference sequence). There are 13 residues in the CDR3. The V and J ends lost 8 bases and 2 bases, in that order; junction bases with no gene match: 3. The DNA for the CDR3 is TGTGCCACCGGAGCGGGGGGACAAGAGACCCAGTACTTC. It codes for CATGAGGQETQYF.

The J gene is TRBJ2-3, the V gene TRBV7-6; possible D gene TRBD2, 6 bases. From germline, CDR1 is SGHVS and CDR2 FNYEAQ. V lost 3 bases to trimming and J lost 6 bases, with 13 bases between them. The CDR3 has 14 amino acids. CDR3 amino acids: CASSFSRGMDTQYF. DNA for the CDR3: TGTGCCAGCAGCTTTAGTCGCGGGATGGATACGCAGTATTTT.